Below are 23 T cell receptor beta chains sequenced from a single sample in a study of blood T cell repertoires in COVID-19. The protocol was immunoSEQ multiplex PCR, while the TCRdb copy is restricted to in-frame clones and leaves out a portion. The sample holds hundreds of thousands of clones, about 83% seen once. Sequencing was done on a sample of PBMCs or T cells enriched from blood (not recorded which). The receptors shown here come from a woman aged 45-65 years who had been exposed to COVID-19.

V gene TRBV11-2 combines with J gene TRBJ1-1, with 7 bases lining up with TRBD1. The CDR3 has 14 residues. The junction had 7 bases not matched to a gene; V was cut back by 5 bases and J by 4 bases. Germline V gene lookup returns CDR1 SGHAT and CDR2 FQNNGV. CDR3 sequence reads: CASSQAGGGTEAFF. The CDR3 DNA reads TGTGCCAGCAGCCAAGCAGGGGGTGGCACTGAAGCTTTCTTT.

In its sample, this clone was seen once. V is TRBV6-5 and J is TRBJ2-6; TRBD2 aligns across 10 bases. J lost 2 bases, V lost 4 bases, and 2 bases had no gene match. CDR1 is MNHEY, CDR2 SVGAGI, per germline. The CDR3 has 16 residues. CDR3 loop: CASSSSGGTGANVLTF. Here the CDR3 DNA reads TGTGCCAGCAGTTCTAGCGGGGGTACTGGGGCCAACGTCCTGACTTTC.

This clone was detected only a few times. The sample contains more than one DNA sequence encoding this CDR3. The rearrangement uses TRBV5-1 and TRBJ2-3, with 9 nucleotides matching TRBD1. CDR1 is SGHRS and CDR2 is YFSETQ in the germline V gene. The CDR3 consists of 14 residues. Losses at the gene ends were 4 bases for V and 3 bases for J; bases not matched to a gene: 3. CDR3 loop: CASSTGQGTDTQYF. In nucleotides, the CDR3 is TGCGCCAGCAGCACCGGACAGGGGACAGATACGCAGTATTTT.

The rearrangement joins TRBV19 to TRBJ1-2; D is unclear. The CDR3 is 15 amino acids. CDR1 is LNHDA, CDR2 SQIVND, per germline (reference sequence). Trimming took off 4 bases at V and 4 bases at J, with 16 bases between the two ends. CDR3 sequence: CASSNSVGSAYGYTF. In DNA, the CDR3 is TGTGCCAGTAGTAATTCAGTCGGGTCAGCCTATGGCTACACCTTC. The full variable domain, completed using reference TRBV19 and TRBJ1-2, is DGGITQSPKYLFRKEGQNVTLSCEQNLNHDAMYWYRQDPGQGLRLIYYSQIVNDFQKGDIAEGYSVSREKKESFPLTVTSAQKNPTAFYLCASSNSVGSAYGYTFGSGTRLTVV.

The V call is TRBV5-4, the J call TRBJ1-1; possible D gene TRBD1, 5 bases. CDR3 size: 14 residues. The V end lost 0 bases, the J end lost 2 bases, and 8 bases lay between the germline ends. CDR1 and CDR2 (germline): SGHNT, YYREEE (reference sequence). CDR3 amino acids: CASSLDRINTEAFF. The CDR3 DNA follows: TGTGCCAGCAGCTTGGACAGGATTAACACTGAAGCTTTCTTT. The entire variable domain, with the rest obtained from reference TRBV5-4 and TRBJ1-1, is as follows: ETGVTQSPTHLIKTRGQQVTLRCSSQSGHNTVSWYQQALGQGPQFIFQYYREEENGRGNFPPRFSGLQFPNYSSELNVNALELDDSALYLCASSLDRINTEAFFGQGTRLTVV.

The chain couples TRBV19 to TRBJ1-1; no clear D gene. The CDR3 is 14 residues long. V was clipped by 5 bases and J by 4 bases, with 14 bases between them. Germline CDR1 reads LNHDA; CDR2 reads SQIVND (reference sequence). The CDR3 is CASSSGGGGTEAFF. The CDR3 coding sequence is TGTGCCAGTAGTTCCGGAGGTGGCGGCACTGAAGCTTTCTTT.

V and J are TRBV10-2 and TRBJ2-1; 8 bases match TRBD2. CDR1 and CDR2 (germline): WSHSY, SAAADI. J gave up 4 bases and V 6 bases, and 5 bases lay outside the gene matches. The CDR3 has 14 residues. CDR3 residues: CASSLGLVYNEQFF. The CDR3 nucleotides read TGCGCCAGCAGCCTGGGACTAGTATACAATGAGCAGTTCTTC.

V is TRBV7-7 and J is TRBJ2-5; 9 bases map to TRBD1. V gave up 5 bases and J gave up 5 bases; unmatched junction bases: 6. The CDR3 runs to 14 residues. The germline V gene encodes CDR1 SSHAT and CDR2 FNYEAQ (reference sequence). The CDR3 loop reads CASSRGTGLETQYF. The CDR3 bases are TGTGCCAGCAGCCGAGGGACAGGGCTTGAGACCCAGTACTTC.

This clone was observed a handful of times. The chain joins TRBV9 to TRBJ1-4; D might be TRBD1 (6 bases). Trimming took off 4 bases at V and 12 bases at J, with 22 bases between the two ends. Germline V gene sequence: CDR1 SGDLS, CDR2 YYNGEE. The CDR3 totals 15 residues. Here the CDR3 reads CASSPRPLGTRELFF. CDR3 DNA: TGTGCCAGCAGCCCCCGACCGTTAGGGACAAGGGAACTGTTTTTT.

Written as DNA, the CDR3 is TGCGCCAGCAGGAAAGGGGTGAACACTGAAGCTTTCTTT. Its translation is CASRKGVNTEAFF. This chain connects TRBV5-1 to TRBJ1-1; D is perhaps TRBD1 (5 bases). V was cut by 5 bases and J by 0 bases, with 8 bases left in between. Germline-derived CDR1 and CDR2 are SGHRS and YFSETQ. CDR3 length: 13 residues.

The rearrangement uses TRBV6-1 and TRBJ1-6, with D tentatively TRBD1 (5 bases). The CDR3 has 13 amino acids. Trimming stripped 0 bases from V and 14 bases from J, with 11 bases between. CDR1 is MNHNS and CDR2 is SASEGT in the germline V gene. The CDR3 nucleotides read TGTGCCAGCAGTGAAGCGATCAGGGTTACCCTCCACTTT. It encodes CASSEAIRVTLHF.

The chain carries TRBV11-2 and TRBJ2-2; D call uncertain. The length of the CDR3 is 14 residues. CDR1 and CDR2 (germline): SGHAT, FQNNGV. V lost 6 bases, J lost 5 bases, and 13 bases lay in between. The CDR3 DNA reads TGTGCCAGCAGACAGACATCACCGACCGGGGAGCTGTTTTTT. As protein: CASRQTSPTGELFF.

This chain uses TRBV28 with TRBJ1-5; TRBD1 might be the D (5 bases). The CDR3 runs to 13 residues. Germline V gene sequence: CDR1 MDHEN, CDR2 SYDVKM. Trimming pared 5 bases from V and 9 bases from J, leaving 14 bases between. The CDR3 is CASSDPSQGPQHF. In DNA form, the CDR3 reads TGTGCCAGCAGTGACCCCTCGCAGGGGCCCCAGCATTTT.

This rearrangement joins TRBV7-2 to TRBJ2-1, with 14 nucleotides matching TRBD2. Germline V CDR1 and CDR2: SGHTA, FQGNSA. The ends lost 4 bases at V and 10 bases at J; junction bases unmatched: 9. This CDR3 has 16 residues. CDR3 amino acids: CASSSGTSGGWGEQFF. CDR3 DNA sequence: TGTGCCAGCAGCTCGGGGACTAGCGGGGGATGGGGGGAGCAGTTCTTC. The full variable domain, in which reference TRBV7-2 and TRBJ2-1 provide the parts outside the CDR3, is GAGVSQSPSNKVTEKGKDVELRCDPISGHTALYWYRQSLGQGLEFLIYFQGNSAPDKSGLPSDRFSAERTGGSVSTLTIQRTQQEDSAVYLCASSSGTSGGWGEQFFGPGTRLTVL.

The chain has TRBV19 and TRBJ1-6; 11 bases are shared with TRBD1. The germline V gene has CDR1 LNHDA and CDR2 SQIVND (reference sequence). With 9 bases clipped from V and 9 bases from J, the junction kept 7 bases outside the gene matches. The CDR3 extends over 14 amino acids. CDR3: CASWGQGVGSPLHF. The CDR3 bases are TGTGCCAGCTGGGGACAGGGGGTCGGTTCACCCCTCCACTTT.

This clone was counted many times. Other DNA sequences of this sample code for an identical CDR3. The J gene is TRBJ2-7, the V gene TRBV6-1; 9 positions match TRBD2. With 1 base clipped from V and 4 bases from J, the junction kept 2 bases outside the gene matches. The CDR3 has 14 amino acids. CDR1 MNHNS and CDR2 SASEGT come from the germline V gene. The CDR3 DNA follows: TGTGCCAGCAGTGAAGGGCTAGCGGGATACGAGCAGTACTTC. Residues: CASSEGLAGYEQYF.

The chain is built from TRBV3-1 (or the pseudogene TRBV3-2) and TRBJ2-7; TRBD2 matches 13 bases. V shed 0 bases, J shed 1 base, and the junction held 3 bases outside the gene matches. Per the germline V gene, CDR1 is LGHDT and CDR2 is YNNKEL (reference sequence). The CDR3 consists of 17 residues. In DNA, the CDR3 is TGTGCCAGCAGCCAAGAGGGACTAGCGGGGCGTTCCTACGAGCAGTACTTC. Translated, it gives CASSQEGLAGRSYEQYF.

This clone has a single count. The chain recombines TRBV5-1 with TRBJ2-3, with 10 bases that match TRBD2. J gave up 4 bases and V 4 bases, and 12 bases lay outside the gene matches. The CDR3 runs 17 residues. Germline loops: CDR1 SGHRS, CDR2 YFSETQ. DNA of the CDR3: TGCGCCAGCAGCCCGATTTTACTAGCGGGGAACCCAGATACGCAGTATTTT. This codes for CASSPILLAGNPDTQYF.

The V and J genes are TRBV7-9 and TRBJ2-3; D is perhaps TRBD2 (5 bases). V lost 3 bases and J 2 bases, leaving 12 bases between the germline ends. From germline, CDR1 is SEHNR and CDR2 FQNEAQ (reference sequence). There are 15 residues in the CDR3. The CDR3 DNA reads TGTGCCAGCAGCTTTGAGGGAGCCTCCACAGATACGCAGTATTTT. Residues: CASSFEGASTDTQYF.

The chain combines TRBV5-4 with TRBJ2-3, with D perhaps matching TRBD1 (6 bases). Trimming stripped 7 bases from V and 2 bases from J, with 11 bases between. In germline, CDR1 is SGHNT, CDR2 YYREEE (reference sequence). The CDR3 sequence is 13 residues long. The CDR3 coding sequence is TGTGCCAGCCATGGGGGCACCACAGATACGCAGTATTTT. Its translation is CASHGGTTDTQYF.

This chain uses TRBV5-5 with TRBJ1-1; no reliable D call. The CDR3 contains 16 residues. V lost 4 bases, J lost 4 bases, and 20 bases lay in between. Germline CDR1 SGHKS, CDR2 YYEKEE (reference sequence). CDR3 in amino acids: CASSPWYSRRVTEAFF. The CDR3 DNA sequence: TGTGCCAGCAGCCCCTGGTACTCTCGCCGGGTCACTGAAGCTTTCTTT.

With regard to this clone: The same CDR3 can be traced to other DNA sequences in this sample. The V and J genes are TRBV19 and TRBJ2-7; 9 nucleotides match TRBD2. The CDR3 contains 14 residues. Germline V CDR1 and CDR2: LNHDA, SQIVND (reference sequence). V shed 3 bases and J 2 bases; nucleotides not matched to a gene: 2. The CDR3 here is CASSIGLATYEQYF. In nucleotides, the CDR3 is TGTGCCAGTAGTATTGGACTAGCGACCTACGAGCAGTACTTC.

This chain uses TRBV29-1 with TRBJ2-7, with TRBD1 matching 9 bases. The germline V gene has CDR1 SQVTM and CDR2 ANQGSEA. With 4 bases clipped from V and 2 bases from J, the junction kept 6 bases outside the gene matches. The CDR3 consists of 14 residues. Written as DNA, the CDR3 is TGCAGCGTTGTTTGGGACAGGGATACCTACGAGCAGTACTTC. It specifies CSVVWDRDTYEQYF.